This paragraph reports one TCR beta chain. The length of the CDR3 is 18 residues. V lost 2 bases, J lost 0 bases, and 17 bases lay in between. The germline gives CDR1 ENHRY, CDR2 SYGVKD. This specimen comes from a study of radiotherapy plus CTLA-4 blockade in lung cancer. Clones were read by immunoSEQ multiplex PCR, and TCRdb kept only the in-frame ones, dropping some. The sample consists of roughly 50,000 clones, roughly 84% of them appearing once. The sequences come from peripheral blood, collected from a patient treated with radiotherapy plus ipilimumab. The clonotype was recovered from a human donor with non-small cell lung cancer who had a partial response to radiotherapy plus ipilimumab. The V call is TRBV10-3, the J call TRBJ2-1; D ambiguous. In DNA form, the CDR3 reads TGTGCCATCAGTGAGCGCCCTGCGGTGGCTCGCTCCTACAATGAGCAGTTCTTC. Translating it yields CAISERPAVARSYNEQFF.